The 22 T cell receptor beta chains below come from one sample, sequenced in a study of PD-1 blockade in classical Hodgkin lymphoma. The patients all showed relapse after autologous stem cell transplantation, while their brentuximab vedotin exposure varied. Sequencing used immunoSEQ multiplex PCR; TCRdb keeps in-frame clones, though not all of them. The sample records about 94,000 clones, approximately 89% being singletons. Sequences were derived from peripheral blood mononuclear cells (PBMCs), sampled before the second cycle of nivolumab. The source of these receptors is a human donor with classical Hodgkin lymphoma.

The chain has TRBV6-1 and TRBJ1-2; a weak D match, TRBD1 (5 bases). Germline CDR1 reads MNHNS; CDR2 reads SASEGT. The ends were cut back, 0 bases at V and 7 bases at J, with 18 bases in the middle. The CDR3 is 16 residues long. In nucleotides, the CDR3 is TGTGCCAGCAGTGAAGCAGCGGGGCCCGGGGTCTTTGGCTACACCTTC. It encodes CASSEAAGPGVFGYTF.

In its sample, this clone was seen once. The chain combines TRBV2 with TRBJ1-2, with TRBD1 identical over 7 bases. With 3 bases clipped from V and 3 bases from J, the junction kept 10 bases outside the gene matches. The CDR3 covers 16 residues. Germline CDR1 SNHLY, CDR2 FYNNEI. The CDR3 here is CASSESGQGDDYGYTF. CDR3 DNA sequence: TGTGCCAGCAGTGAGTCAGGGCAGGGGGATGACTATGGCTACACCTTC.

The V gene is TRBV5-4, the J gene TRBJ1-1; 7 bases fit TRBD1. Losses at the gene ends were 4 bases for V and 0 bases for J; bases not matched to a gene: 6. Germline CDR1 SGHNT, CDR2 YYREEE (reference sequence). The CDR3 is 15 residues long. The CDR3, as DNA: TGTGCCAGCAGCACGACAGGGCGAATGAACACTGAAGCTTTCTTT. Residues: CASSTTGRMNTEAFF.

This clone was seen more than once but under ten times. The sample holds other DNA sequences that translate to the same CDR3. The rearrangement uses TRBV6-1 and TRBJ1-2; 8 bases match TRBD1. The CDR3 has 13 amino acids. From germline, CDR1 is MNHNS and CDR2 SASEGT. V trimming: 8 bases; J trimming: 2 bases; junction bases outside the gene matches: 4. Here the CDR3 DNA reads TGTGCCAGCCGGGGACAGGCAAACTATGGCTACACCTTC. This encodes CASRGQANYGYTF.

The J gene is TRBJ2-2, the V gene TRBV19, with D perhaps assigned TRBD1 or TRBD2 (5 bases each). Germline V gene data show CDR1 as LNHDA and CDR2 as SQIVND (reference sequence). V dropped 4 bases and J dropped 6 bases, with 18 bases sitting between them. The CDR3 loop spans 16 amino acids. DNA of the CDR3: TGTGCCAGTAGTACACTCACCGGGACCTTGGCCGGGGAGCTGTTTTTT. Its protein is CASSTLTGTLAGELFF.

The chain recombines TRBV23-1 with TRBJ2-7, with TRBD1 matching 7 bases. TRBV23-1 qualifies as an ORF whose function is uncertain. The CDR3 sequence is 16 residues long. With V trimmed by 4 bases and J by 2 bases, 11 bases remained unmatched. CDR3 nucleotide sequence: TGCGCCAGCAGTCTCCGACAGGGCCTACCAGCCTACGAGCAGTACTTC. Encoded protein: CASSLRQGLPAYEQYF.

V usage is TRBV4-1 and J usage is TRBJ2-7; the D is unclear. Trimming cost V 4 bases and J 2 bases, with 12 bases left between them. Germline loops: CDR1 MGHRA, CDR2 YSYEKL. The CDR3 sequence is 14 residues long. The CDR3 sequence is CASSPTTLTYEQYF. CDR3 bases: TGCGCCAGCAGCCCGACGACACTAACCTACGAGCAGTACTTC.

The genes are TRBV12-1 and TRBJ2-5; TRBD2, the table's D call, was not compared with the DNA. TRBV12-1 represents a pseudogene. CDR3 length equals 19 residues. The CDR3 spells CASSFGGSYPGTQEETQYF. DNA of the CDR3: TGTGCCAGCAGCTTTGGGGGTAGTTACCCCGGGACTCAGGAAGAGACCCAGTACTTC.

The chain has TRBV5-6 and TRBJ2-7, with D tentatively TRBD1 or TRBD2 (5 bases each). The ends were cut back, 6 bases at V and 0 bases at J, with 13 bases in the middle. Germline V gene lookup returns CDR1 SGHDT and CDR2 YYEEEE. The CDR3 length is 14 residues. CDR3 region: CASNWGTHSYEQYF. CDR3 sequence (DNA): TGTGCCAGCAACTGGGGGACCCACTCCTACGAGCAGTACTTC.

The V call is TRBV19, the J call TRBJ2-3, with 7 bases fitting TRBD2. V lost 4 bases to trimming and J lost 1 base; unmatched junction nucleotides: 2. Germline CDR1 is LNHDA and CDR2 is SQIVND (reference sequence). The CDR3 has 14 residues. For the CDR3, the DNA is TGTGCCAGTAGTAGGGACTATCGCACAGATACGCAGTATTTT. Its protein is CASSRDYRTDTQYF.

This clone has only one observation. V is TRBV19 and J is TRBJ2-7; weak D call: TRBD1 (7 bases). Germline CDR1 LNHDA, CDR2 SQIVND (reference sequence). This CDR3 is built from 16 residues. Trimming removed 4 bases from V and 3 bases from J, with 19 bases in between. DNA of the CDR3: TGTGCCAGTAGTACCCGACAGGGAGGTGGTGGCTACGAGCAGTACTTC. Translated: CASSTRQGGGGYEQYF.

The V call is TRBV2, the J call TRBJ1-2; D perhaps matches TRBD1 (5 bases). CDR1 is SNHLY and CDR2 is FYNNEI in the germline V gene. V lost 7 bases and J 2 bases, leaving 14 bases between the germline ends. The CDR3 has 14 residues. The CDR3 coding sequence is TGTGCCAGCAACTCCCAAGGGGTAAACTATGGCTACACCTTC. Translated, it gives CASNSQGVNYGYTF.

J is TRBJ2-6 and V is TRBV6-4; TRBD1 might be the D (5 bases). Trimming stripped 5 bases from V and 0 bases from J, with 8 bases between. This CDR3 has 15 amino acids. Germline CDR1 reads MRHNA; CDR2 reads SNTAGT. For the CDR3, the DNA is TGTGCCAGCAGTCAAGACAGCTCTGGGGCCAACGTCCTGACTTTC. It codes for CASSQDSSGANVLTF.

This chain uses TRBV5-1 with TRBJ2-3, with 15 positions matching TRBD2. Germline V CDR1 and CDR2: SGHRS, YFSETQ. CDR3 length: 18 amino acids. Trimming removed 1 base from V and 3 bases from J; junction bases left unmatched: 6. CDR3 in DNA: TGCGCCAGCAGCTTGATCCCGGGACTAGCGGGAGGTACAGATACGCAGTATTTT. Its protein product is CASSLIPGLAGGTDTQYF. Using reference TRBV5-1 and TRBJ2-3 for the parts outside the CDR3, the full variable domain is KAGVTQTPRYLIKTRGQQVTLSCSPISGHRSVSWYQQTPGQGLQFLFEYFSETQRNKGNFPGRFSGRQFSNSRSEMNVSTLELGDSALYLCASSLIPGLAGGTDTQYFGPGTRLTVL.

The chain joins TRBV15 to TRBJ2-5, with no clear D. With 0 bases removed from V and 5 bases from J, the gap between germline ends came to 19 bases. Germline-derived CDR1 and CDR2 are LNHNV and YYDKDF (reference sequence). This CDR3 contains 17 residues. The CDR3 nucleotides are TGTGCCACCAGCAGAGATAGGGTCCTCCCACAGTGGGAGACCCAGTACTTC. Encoded protein: CATSRDRVLPQWETQYF.

This clone appeared a few times. This chain links TRBV11-2 with TRBJ2-7; TRBD2 aligns across 7 bases. Germline CDR1 is SGHAT and CDR2 is FQNNGV. This CDR3 region has 15 residues. V lost 4 bases and J lost 3; bases outside the gene matches: 9. The CDR3 loop is CASSSPLERGYEQYF. The CDR3 coding sequence is TGTGCCAGCAGCTCCCCGTTGGAGCGGGGCTACGAGCAGTACTTC.

This clone was counted a single time. The CDR3 DNA follows: TGCGCCAGCAGCCAAGAACGTCGCCAGTTTTCCTACGAGCAGTACTTC. Translated: CASSQERRQFSYEQYF. The V gene is TRBV4-1, the J gene TRBJ2-7, with D uncertain. V lost 0 bases and J lost 1, with 13 bases in between. Per germline, CDR1 MGHRA and CDR2 YSYEKL. This CDR3 spans 16 amino acids.

V gene TRBV19 combines with J gene TRBJ1-4; D not certain. CDR3 size: 15 residues. The germline V gene has CDR1 LNHDA and CDR2 SQIVND (reference sequence). V lost 5 bases and J lost 5, with 15 bases in between. CDR3 coding DNA: TGTGCCAGTAGTCCCCGGAGGCTCCTGAATGAAAAACTGTTTTTT. This codes for CASSPRRLLNEKLFF.

The chain is built from TRBV18 and TRBJ2-7; 8 bases map to TRBD1. The CDR3 has 14 residues. Germline V lookup: CDR1 KGHSH, CDR2 LQKENI. Losses at the gene ends were 5 bases for V and 0 bases for J; bases not matched to a gene: 3. The CDR3 here is CASSETGASYEQYF. CDR3 DNA sequence: TGTGCCAGCTCAGAGACAGGGGCCTCCTACGAGCAGTACTTC.

This sequence joins TRBV2 and TRBJ2-7; no reliable D call. CDR3 length: 12 amino acids. Trimming pared 3 bases from V and 1 base from J, leaving 4 bases between. The germline gives CDR1 SNHLY, CDR2 FYNNEI. The CDR3 region has the DNA TGTGCCAGCAGTGACTATTCCTACGAGCAGTACTTC. This encodes CASSDYSYEQYF.

CDR3 nucleotides: TGTGCCAGCAGCTTCAGGGGCCAAGAGACCCAGTACTTC. Protein sequence: CASSFRGQETQYF. The V and J genes are TRBV7-9 and TRBJ2-5; possibly TRBD1 for D (6 bases). Germline V gene sequence: CDR1 SEHNR, CDR2 FQNEAQ (reference sequence). The CDR3 is 13 amino acids. V dropped 3 bases and J dropped 1 base, with 6 bases sitting between them.

The genes are TRBV6-1 and TRBJ2-2; unclear D gene. The CDR3 is 14 residues long. Looked up from germline, CDR1 is MNHNS and CDR2 is SASEGT. Trimming shortened V by 7 bases and J by 4 bases, and 13 bases separated the two germline ends. CDR3 protein: CASTLWMTTGELFF. The CDR3 DNA is TGTGCCAGCACCCTTTGGATGACCACCGGGGAGCTGTTTTTT.